These 24 T cell receptor beta chains were all obtained from the same sample, sequenced in a study of T cell repertoires and HLA-DP antigens. Sequencing was performed with immunoSEQ multiplex PCR; in TCRdb, only in-frame clones are kept and a portion is missing. The sample holds almost 2,500 clones, about 71% seen once. After around 15 days' expansion, CD4+ cells were restimulated 20 to 25 h with HeLa expressing allogeneic DPB1. Stimulation used HeLa cells expressing transduced HLA-DPA1/DPB1, HLA-DM, invariant chain and CD80. The sequenced sample was CD137- CD4+ T cells from cultured PBMCs. Receptors originate from a man in his sixties in good health and CMV-seronegative.

This clone was recorded a few times. CDR3 protein: CASSKGPTDSPLHF. In nucleotides, the CDR3 is TGTGCCAGCAGCAAGGGACCGACGGATTCACCCCTCCACTTT. The chain is built from TRBV9 and TRBJ1-6; perhaps TRBD1 as D (5 bases). V lost 4 bases, J lost 8 bases, and 13 bases lay in between. CDR1 and CDR2 from the germline V gene are SGDLS and YYNGEE. The CDR3 covers 14 residues.

The rearrangement joins TRBV2 to TRBJ2-7; D is unclear. This CDR3 has 13 amino acids. The V end lost 1 base, the J end lost 1 base, and 5 bases lay between the germline ends. CDR1 SNHLY and CDR2 FYNNEI come from the germline V gene. CDR3 nucleotide sequence: TGTGCCAGCAGTGAAGGACAATCCTACGAGCAGTACGTC. It specifies CASSEGQSYEQYV.

CDR3 residues: CASRPERGGRETQYF. In DNA form, the CDR3 reads TGTGCCAGCAGACCCGAGCGGGGGGGCCGGGAGACCCAGTACTTC. The chain recombines TRBV27 with TRBJ2-5; the match to TRBD2 covers 10 bases. The CDR3 sequence is 15 residues long. CDR1 and CDR2 (germline): MNHEY, SMNVEV (reference sequence). With 6 bases clipped from V and 5 bases from J, the junction kept 9 bases outside the gene matches.

This clone is classed as hyperexpanded. V gene TRBV7-9 combines with J gene TRBJ1-6; 11 bases fit TRBD1. V dropped 5 bases and J dropped 6; count of bases not matched to a gene: 6. The CDR3 spans 16 residues. CDR1 and CDR2 from the germline V gene are SEHNR and FQNEAQ (reference sequence). The CDR3 DNA is TGTGCCAGCAGCGCCTGGGACAGGGGGTTTAATTCACCCCTCCACTTT. Encoded protein: CASSAWDRGFNSPLHF.

The chain joins TRBV15 to TRBJ2-2, with TRBD2 identical over 13 bases. V lost 4 bases, J lost 6 bases, and 8 bases stayed unmatched. CDR3 length: 17 residues. Germline V gene data show CDR1 as LNHNV and CDR2 as YYDKDF (reference sequence). CDR3 sequence reads: CATSTPRTSGSAGELFF. The CDR3 DNA reads as TGTGCCACCAGCACCCCCCGGACTAGCGGGAGCGCCGGGGAGCTGTTTTTT. The full variable domain, with the rest looked up from reference TRBV15 and TRBJ2-2, is DAMVIQNPRYQVTQFGKPVTLSCSQTLNHNVMYWYQQKSSQAPKLLFHYYDKDFNNEADTPDNFQSRRPNTSFCFLDIRSPGLGDTAMYLCATSTPRTSGSAGELFFGEGSRLTVL.

The chain joins TRBV6-7 to TRBJ1-3; the match to TRBD1 covers 9 bases. TRBV6-7 is given ORF status, its function remaining uncertain. The J segment lost 1 base and the V segment lost 5 bases, leaving 9 bases of the junction unmatched. The CDR3 contains 17 residues. CDR3 sequence: CASSDAAGTGSGNTIYF. The CDR3 nucleotides are TGTGCCAGCAGTGACGCCGCAGGGACAGGGTCTGGAAACACCATATATTTT.

This rearrangement joins TRBV4-1 to TRBJ2-1, with 11 bases matching TRBD2. CDR3 length: 18 residues. V shed 4 bases, J shed 0 bases, and the junction held 8 bases outside the gene matches. The germline CDR1 and CDR2 sequences are MGHRA and YSYEKL. CDR3 nucleotide sequence: TGCGCCAGCAGCCGAGGACTAGCGGGCGTAAGCTCCTACAATGAGCAGTTCTTC. Translation gives CASSRGLAGVSSYNEQFF.

The CDR3 DNA follows: TGTGCCAGCAGCTTAGTAACGGCAGGGACCACGGTAGGCACTGAAGCTTTCTTT. As protein: CASSLVTAGTTVGTEAFF. The chain has TRBV7-8 and TRBJ1-1, with D perhaps TRBD1 (5 bases). Trimming removed 1 base from V and 4 bases from J, with 22 bases in between. The CDR3 runs to 18 residues. The germline V gene has CDR1 SGHVS and CDR2 FQNEAQ.

This sequence joins TRBV11-3 and TRBJ2-2; possibly TRBD1 for D (6 bases). The CDR3 contains 17 residues. Per the germline V gene, CDR1 is SGHNT and CDR2 is YENEEA. The V gene lost 4 bases and the J gene lost 3 bases, with 18 bases spanning the gap. This CDR3 reads CASSWSNFRGYTGELFF. The CDR3 DNA reads as TGTGCCAGCAGCTGGAGCAATTTCAGGGGCTACACCGGGGAGCTGTTTTTT.

This clone was counted between two and nine times. The chain couples TRBV25-1 to TRBJ1-4, with D possibly matching TRBD1 (5 bases). Trimming removed 7 bases at V and 2 bases at J, with 11 bases between. Germline lookup yields CDR1 MGHDK and CDR2 SYGVNS. CDR3 length: 14 amino acids. The CDR3 protein is CASTRGLTNEKLFF. The CDR3 DNA is TGTGCCAGCACTCGGGGCTTGACTAATGAAAAACTGTTTTTT.

This rearrangement joins TRBV4-2 to TRBJ1-5, with unresolved D. The V gene's germline CDR1 is LGHNA and CDR2 YNFKEQ. V lost 3 bases and J lost 1, with 7 bases in between. The length of the CDR3 is 14 residues. The CDR3 DNA reads as TGTGCCAGCAGCCAGGGGAGCAGCAATCAGCCCCAGCATTTT. Translation: CASSQGSSNQPQHF.

The V call is TRBV5-1, the J call TRBJ2-5, with a weak D call TRBD1 (5 bases). The germline V and J ends were trimmed by 1 base and 5 bases, with 15 bases remaining between them. Germline loops: CDR1 SGHRS, CDR2 YFSETQ. The CDR3 is made up of 15 amino acids. This chain's CDR3 is CASSLQGAQGETQYF. The CDR3 DNA sequence: TGCGCCAGCAGCTTGCAAGGGGCCCAAGGGGAGACCCAGTACTTC.

This clone showed up just a few times. This chain connects TRBV6-5 to TRBJ1-2, with D perhaps matching TRBD1 (5 bases). This CDR3 spans 15 amino acids. Deletions cut 4 bases from V and 2 bases from J, with 14 bases between. In germline, CDR1 is MNHEY, CDR2 SVGAGI. CDR3 nucleotides: TGTGCCAGCAGTTCCCCCGCGGGACGGAACTATGGCTACACCTTC. Translating it yields CASSSPAGRNYGYTF.

The chain links TRBV7-2 to TRBJ1-3; D unclear. V was clipped by 3 bases and J by 0 bases, with 9 bases between them. The CDR3 is 15 amino acids. Per germline, CDR1 SGHTA and CDR2 FQGNSA. The CDR3 loop reads CASSFDRSSGNTIYF. CDR3 nucleotide sequence: TGTGCCAGCAGCTTTGACCGGAGCTCTGGAAACACCATATATTTT.

V and J are TRBV9 and TRBJ2-3; 12 bases agree with TRBD2. V trimming: 0 bases; J trimming: 4 bases; junction bases outside the gene matches: 0. Germline CDR1 reads SGDLS; CDR2 reads YYNGEE. The CDR3 runs 15 residues. CDR3 in DNA: TGTGCCAGCAGCGTAGGACTAGCGGGAGCAGATACGCAGTATTTT. This encodes CASSVGLAGADTQYF.

The J gene is TRBJ2-2, the V gene TRBV2; 7 nucleotides agree with TRBD1. Germline V gene sequence: CDR1 SNHLY, CDR2 FYNNEI. V trimming: 8 bases; J trimming: 8 bases; junction bases outside the gene matches: 8. The CDR3 is made up of 13 amino acids. The CDR3 protein is CASLRQGFGELFF. The CDR3 nucleotides read TGTGCCAGCTTGCGACAGGGATTTGGGGAGCTGTTTTTT.

The V and J genes are TRBV9 and TRBJ2-5, with D possibly TRBD1 on 6 matching bases. CDR1 is SGDLS and CDR2 is YYNGEE in the germline V gene. The CDR3 runs 14 residues. Trimming took off 4 bases at V and 2 bases at J, with 12 bases between the two ends. As DNA, the CDR3 is TGTGCCAGCAGCCCTCACACAGGGCAAGAGACCCAGTACTTC. It yields the protein CASSPHTGQETQYF.

This chain connects TRBV4-3 to TRBJ2-7, with TRBD2 identical over 8 bases. The germline V gene has CDR1 LGHNA and CDR2 YSLEER. This CDR3 contains 14 residues. V dropped 0 bases and J dropped 6; count of bases not matched to a gene: 4. This chain's CDR3 is CASSQDKTSAEQYF. In nucleotides, the CDR3 is TGCGCCAGCAGCCAAGATAAGACTAGCGCCGAGCAGTACTTC.

CDR3 in DNA: TGTGCCAGCAGCTTAGGAGGACGTGGCAATCAGCCCCAGCATTTT. Translated, it gives CASSLGGRGNQPQHF. V usage is TRBV13 and J usage is TRBJ1-5; no definite D call. CDR1 is PRHDT and CDR2 is FYEKMQ in the germline V gene (reference sequence). Between the trimmed V and J ends, which lost 0 bases and 2 bases, there was a span of 8 bases. CDR3 length: 15 residues.

V gene TRBV2 combines with J gene TRBJ2-2; possible D gene TRBD1, 6 bases. Germline V gene data show CDR1 as SNHLY and CDR2 as FYNNEI. V dropped 6 bases and J dropped 5 bases, with 13 bases sitting between them. There are 14 residues in the CDR3. Written as DNA, the CDR3 is TGTGCCAGCAGAACAGGGACACGGACCGGGGAGCTGTTTTTT. This encodes CASRTGTRTGELFF.

This chain joins TRBV7-8 and TRBJ2-7; D gene unclear. The CDR3 spans 13 residues. Germline CDR1 SGHVS, CDR2 FQNEAQ. The V gene lost 5 bases and the J gene lost 11 bases, with 19 bases spanning the gap. CDR3 DNA: TGTGCCAGCAGCCGCATTCGTGGCCAGGATGAGTACTTC. It codes for CASSRIRGQDEYF. Filled out from reference TRBV7-8 and TRBJ2-7, the complete variable domain reads GAGVSQSPRYKVAKRGQDVALRCDPISGHVSLFWYQQALGQGPEFLTYFQNEAQLDKSGLPSDRFFAERPEGSVSTLKIQRTQQEDSAVYLCASSRIRGQDEYFGPGTRLTVT.

The chain has TRBV11-3 and TRBJ2-2, with D unclear. With 5 bases removed from V and 6 bases from J, the gap between germline ends came to 7 bases. The CDR3 is 12 amino acids. From germline, CDR1 is SGHNT and CDR2 YENEEA. In DNA form, the CDR3 reads TGTGCCAGCAGCCTCATAGCCGGGGAGCTGTTTTTT. It is translated as CASSLIAGELFF.

The chain links TRBV4-1 to TRBJ1-1, with D possibly being TRBD1 (6 bases). The CDR3 spans 16 residues. V lost 1 base and J lost 5, with 17 bases in between. Germline CDR1 reads MGHRA; CDR2 reads YSYEKL. The CDR3 DNA follows: TGCGCCAGCAGCCAAGTTTTGGGGGGGGCGCGGACTGAAGCTTTCTTT. Translation: CASSQVLGGARTEAFF.

This sequence joins TRBV5-1 and TRBJ1-2; no clear D gene. The CDR3 runs 15 residues. Germline CDR1 SGHRS, CDR2 YFSETQ. Trimming left V 1 base short and J 0 bases short, with 10 bases between. Here the CDR3 reads CASSLSSGTNYGYTF. The CDR3, as DNA: TGCGCCAGCAGCTTGTCGTCAGGAACTAACTATGGCTACACCTTC. Looking up the rest from reference TRBV5-1 and TRBJ1-2 gives the full variable domain: KAGVTQTPRYLIKTRGQQVTLSCSPISGHRSVSWYQQTPGQGLQFLFEYFSETQRNKGNFPGRFSGRQFSNSRSEMNVSTLELGDSALYLCASSLSSGTNYGYTFGSGTRLTVV.